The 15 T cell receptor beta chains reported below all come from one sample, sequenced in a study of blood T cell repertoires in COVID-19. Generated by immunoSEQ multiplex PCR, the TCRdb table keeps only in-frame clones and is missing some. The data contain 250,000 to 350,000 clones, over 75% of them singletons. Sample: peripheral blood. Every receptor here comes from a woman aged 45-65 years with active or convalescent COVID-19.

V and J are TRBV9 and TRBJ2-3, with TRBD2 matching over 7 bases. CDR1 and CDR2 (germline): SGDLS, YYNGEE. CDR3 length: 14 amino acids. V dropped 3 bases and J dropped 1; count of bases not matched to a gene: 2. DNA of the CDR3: TGTGCCAGCAGCGAGGGAGGGGGCACAGATACGCAGTATTTT. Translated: CASSEGGGTDTQYF.

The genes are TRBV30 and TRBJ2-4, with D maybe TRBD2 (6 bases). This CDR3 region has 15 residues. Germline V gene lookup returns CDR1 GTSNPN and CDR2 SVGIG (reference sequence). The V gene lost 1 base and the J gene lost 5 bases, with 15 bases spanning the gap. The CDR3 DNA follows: TGTGCCTGGAGTGAGAATAGCGGATACCAAAACATTCAGTACTTC. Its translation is CAWSENSGYQNIQYF.

The CDR3, as DNA: TGTGCCAGCAACTCCGGGACTAGCGGCAACAATGAGCAGTTCTTC. It yields the protein CASNSGTSGNNEQFF. The V and J genes are TRBV7-2 and TRBJ2-1, with 11 bases identical to TRBD2. Germline values: CDR1 SGHTA, CDR2 FQGNSA. Losses at the gene ends were 7 bases for V and 5 bases for J; bases not matched to a gene: 7. The CDR3 totals 15 residues.

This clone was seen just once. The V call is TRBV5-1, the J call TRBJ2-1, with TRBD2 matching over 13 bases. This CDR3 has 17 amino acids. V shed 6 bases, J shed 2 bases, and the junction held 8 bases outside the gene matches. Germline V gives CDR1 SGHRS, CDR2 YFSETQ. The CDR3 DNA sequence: TGCGCCAGCAATAAATACGGGACTAGCGGGGCCTACAATGAGCAGTTCTTC. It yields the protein CASNKYGTSGAYNEQFF.

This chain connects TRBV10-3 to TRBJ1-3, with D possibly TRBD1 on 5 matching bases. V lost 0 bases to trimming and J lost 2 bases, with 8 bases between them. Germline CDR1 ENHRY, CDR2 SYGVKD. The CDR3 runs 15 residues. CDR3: CAISESEGAGNTIYF. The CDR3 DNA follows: TGTGCCATCAGTGAGTCTGAAGGGGCTGGAAACACCATATATTTT.

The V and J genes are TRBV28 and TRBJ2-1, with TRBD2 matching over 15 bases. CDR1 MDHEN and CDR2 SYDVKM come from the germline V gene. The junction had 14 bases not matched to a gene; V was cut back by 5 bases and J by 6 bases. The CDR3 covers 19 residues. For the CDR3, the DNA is TGTGCCAGCAGTGGTTTCGCGGGACTAGCGGGAGGAGTAGGCAATGAGCAGTTCTTC. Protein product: CASSGFAGLAGGVGNEQFF.

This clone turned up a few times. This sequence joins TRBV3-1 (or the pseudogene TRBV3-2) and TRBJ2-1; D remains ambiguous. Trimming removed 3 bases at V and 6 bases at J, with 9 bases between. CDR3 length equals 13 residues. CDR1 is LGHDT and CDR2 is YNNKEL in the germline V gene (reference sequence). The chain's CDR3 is CASSHEIGNEQFF. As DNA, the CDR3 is TGTGCCAGCAGCCATGAGATCGGCAATGAGCAGTTCTTC.

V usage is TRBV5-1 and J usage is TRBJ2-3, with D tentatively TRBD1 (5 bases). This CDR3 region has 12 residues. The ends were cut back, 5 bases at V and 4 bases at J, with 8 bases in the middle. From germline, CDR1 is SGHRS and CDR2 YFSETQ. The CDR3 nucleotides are TGCGCCAGCAGAGGGGTCGCAGATACGCAGTATTTT. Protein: CASRGVADTQYF.

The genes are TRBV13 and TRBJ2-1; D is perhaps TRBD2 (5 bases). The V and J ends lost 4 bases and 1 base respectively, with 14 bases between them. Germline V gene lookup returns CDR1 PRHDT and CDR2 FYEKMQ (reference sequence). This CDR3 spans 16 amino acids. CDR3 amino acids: CASSSRRFKSYNEQFF. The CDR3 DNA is TGTGCCAGCAGCTCTAGGAGGTTCAAATCCTACAATGAGCAGTTCTTC.

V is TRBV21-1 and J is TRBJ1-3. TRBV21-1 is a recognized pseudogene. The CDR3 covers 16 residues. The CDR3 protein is CASPGGDTFSGNTIYF. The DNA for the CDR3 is TGTGCCAGCCCGGGAGGGGACACGTTCTCTGGAAACACCATATATTTT.

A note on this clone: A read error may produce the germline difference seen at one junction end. In nucleotides, the CDR3 is TGTGCCAGCAGCGAGGCGGGATCCCTCACTCTCCCATTC. It codes for CASSEAGSLTLPF. This chain uses TRBV7-2 with TRBJ1-2, with unresolved D. The CDR3 is 13 residues long. The V gene's germline CDR1 is SGHTA and CDR2 FQGNSA. The whole variable domain, filled in from reference TRBV7-2 and TRBJ1-2, reads GAGVSQSPSNKVTEKGKDVELRCDPISGHTALYWYRQSLGQGLEFLIYFQGNSAPDKSGLPSDRFSAERTGGSVSTLTIQRTQQEDSAVYLCASSEAGSLTLPFGSGTRLTVV.

The CDR3 spells CASSLGSGGDGETQYF. The CDR3 DNA follows: TGTGCCAGCAGCTTAGGTAGCGGGGGTGATGGGGAGACCCAGTACTTC. V is TRBV11-3 and J is TRBJ2-5, with 9 bases fitting TRBD2. Looked up from germline, CDR1 is SGHNT and CDR2 is YENEEA. V lost 1 base to trimming and J lost 5 bases; unmatched junction nucleotides: 8. The CDR3 is 16 residues long.

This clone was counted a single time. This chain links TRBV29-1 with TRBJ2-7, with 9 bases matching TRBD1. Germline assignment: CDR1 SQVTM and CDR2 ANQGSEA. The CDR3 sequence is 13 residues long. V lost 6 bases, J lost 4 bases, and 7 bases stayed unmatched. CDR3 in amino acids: CSVPGQGIYEQYF. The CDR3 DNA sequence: TGCAGCGTACCGGGACAGGGTATTTACGAGCAGTACTTC.

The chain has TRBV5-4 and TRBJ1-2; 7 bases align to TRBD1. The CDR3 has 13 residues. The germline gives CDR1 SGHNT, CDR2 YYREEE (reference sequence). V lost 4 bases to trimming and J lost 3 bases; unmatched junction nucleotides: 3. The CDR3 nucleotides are TGTGCCAGCAGCCCGCAGGGGGACTATGGCTACACCTTC. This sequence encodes CASSPQGDYGYTF.

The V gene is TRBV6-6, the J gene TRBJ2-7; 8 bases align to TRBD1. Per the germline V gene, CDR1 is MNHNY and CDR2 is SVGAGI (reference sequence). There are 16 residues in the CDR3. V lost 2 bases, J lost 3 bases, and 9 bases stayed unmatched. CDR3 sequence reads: CASSYGDRGASYEQYF. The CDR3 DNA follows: TGTGCCAGCAGTTACGGCGACAGGGGAGCAAGCTACGAGCAGTACTTC.